This entry concerns a single TCR beta chain. It lacks a known antigen. Base qualities are not at hand, and no much larger clone is one base apart. The data are from a study of blood T cell repertoires in COVID-19 (TCRdb year 2020). Context from the whole study: The collaborator samples originated in the United States, Italy and Spain and spanned the acute and convalescent phases of COVID-19. The sample metadata nearly always contained a de-identified subject ID, COVID-19 status, age in years and sex. The material from the prospective study consisted of cDNA or gDNA derived from T cells, B-cell-depleted T cells, or PBMCs. HLA class I and class II types, where available, came from metadata supplied by the sample provider rather than from assay-based typing. Deeply sampled blood TCRbeta repertoires from subjects exposed to, actively infected with, or recovered from COVID-19 were included in the dataset. Samples were obtained from the ongoing ImmuneRACE study (first 160 participants) and from 1,000 to 1,500 subjects provided by 6 global collaborators. The repertoires were released in a freely available public database meant as a resource for research on the immune response to SARS-CoV-2.

Whole blood was collected in K2EDTA tubes by collaborating institutions according to the institutions' own protocols. Collaborator samples were shipped for TCRbeta analysis as frozen whole blood, isolated PBMCs, or DNA extracted from either sample type. The CDR3 contains 17 residues, cysteine and phenylalanine counted. The entry retains the CDR3 DNA only, 51 bases that are in frame from base 1. For this chain, trimming is 0 bases at the V end and 4 bases at the J end, and the number of junction bases without a gene match is 4. Reading the germline V gene gives CDR1 SGHNT and CDR2 YENEEA. Summary of the overall study and its limitations: Clinical and demographic metadata were provided uncurated, with the amount varying by source and participant.

TCRbeta CDR3 regions were amplified from genomic DNA using the immunoSEQ Assay, a bias-controlled multiplex PCR. In the original analysis: The number of nucleated cells in each sample was estimated by amplification of reference gene primers within the assay. To quantify the absolute abundance of each unique TCRbeta CDR3 rearrangement, sequence reads were collapsed and filtered. Productive Simpson clonality was computed per sample as the square root of Simpson's diversity index over productive rearrangements. Here the immuneACCESS table is served through TCRdb, limited to in-frame sequences with V and J called. Missing clones are a known gap in these copies; in checked studies unresolved V genes cover under half, and the rest lacks a known reason. V, J and clone size are taken as reported in that table, and D and trimming were inferred from the DNA itself. This sample is represented by around 100,000 clones; approximately 80% of them were singletons. Roughly 12% of the sample is held by the ten biggest clonotypes.

The clonotype originates from a man aged 45 to 65 with active or convalescent COVID-19. The chain joins TRBV11-3 to TRBJ2-3, with 13 bases aligning to TRBD2. The material sequenced was peripheral blood. The DNA sequence follows: TGTGCCAGCAGCTTAGAACGGACTAGCGGGAGCGCAGATACGCAGTATTTT. It specifies CASSLERTSGSADTQYF.